This T cell receptor beta chain is from a study of regulatory T cells in long-lasting Graves disease. Study at large: More than 5 years of antithyroid drugs with positive TSH receptor antibodies defined persistent Graves' disease.

About this clonotype: Its specificity is not known.

General study points: The TCR repertoire of persistent Graves' patients was less diverse than that of newly diagnosed ones. There were preferences for TRBV28, TRBJ1-2 and TRBJ2-5 in persistent disease.

V was trimmed by 5 bases and J by 2 bases, leaving 16 bases between them. CDR3 size: 15 residues. In germline, CDR1 is SEHNR, CDR2 FQNEAQ (reference sequence). The time point: persistent/refractory GD, antithyroid drugs over 5 years with positive TRAb. After RNA was extracted from PBMCs, the TCR library was made from it. Roughly 9 milliliters of peripheral blood went into EDTA tubes. Arm-PCR of CDR3 regions with iRepertoire HTBI primers generated TCR beta libraries. In TCRdb, the multiplex PCR reads were re-called with MiXCR into one record per CDR3 protein. The sample lists 400,000 to 500,000 distinct CDR3 sequences; roughly a fifth were seen once.

The chain uses TRBV7-9 and TRBJ2-7, with D possibly being TRBD1 or TRBD2 (5 bases each). The TCR comes from a female donor with Graves disease. The sample in question was peripheral blood mononuclear cells (PBMCs), obtained when the disease was refractory, from a patient treated with antithyroid drugs. CDR3 sequence: CASSLPVGEAYEQYF. In DNA form, the CDR3 reads TGTGCCAGCAGCCTTCCTGTGGGGGAAGCCTACGAGCAGTACTTC.